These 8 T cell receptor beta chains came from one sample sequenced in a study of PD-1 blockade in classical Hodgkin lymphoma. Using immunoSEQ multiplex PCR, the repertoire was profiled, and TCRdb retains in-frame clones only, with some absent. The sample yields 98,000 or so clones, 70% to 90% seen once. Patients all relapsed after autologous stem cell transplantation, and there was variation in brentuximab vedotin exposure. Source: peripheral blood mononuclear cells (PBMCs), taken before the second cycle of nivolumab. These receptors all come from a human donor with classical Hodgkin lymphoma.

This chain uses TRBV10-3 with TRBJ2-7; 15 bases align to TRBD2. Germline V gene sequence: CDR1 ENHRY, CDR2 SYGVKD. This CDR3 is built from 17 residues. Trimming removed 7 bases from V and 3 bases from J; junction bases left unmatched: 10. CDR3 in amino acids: CAITSRTSGRERYEQYF. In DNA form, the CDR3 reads TGTGCCATCACCTCTCGGACTAGCGGGAGGGAACGCTACGAGCAGTACTTC.

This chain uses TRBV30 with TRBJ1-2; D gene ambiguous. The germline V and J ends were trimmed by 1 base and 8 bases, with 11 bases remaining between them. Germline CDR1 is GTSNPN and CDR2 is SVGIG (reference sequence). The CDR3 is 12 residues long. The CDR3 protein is CAWSEVAGGYTF. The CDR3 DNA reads TGTGCCTGGAGTGAAGTAGCTGGAGGCTACACCTTC.

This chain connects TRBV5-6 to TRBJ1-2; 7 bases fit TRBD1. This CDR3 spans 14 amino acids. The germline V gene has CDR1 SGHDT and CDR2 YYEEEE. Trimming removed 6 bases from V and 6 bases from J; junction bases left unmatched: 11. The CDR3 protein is CASTQGTAGDGYTF. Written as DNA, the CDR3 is TGTGCCAGCACACAAGGGACAGCGGGCGATGGCTACACCTTC.

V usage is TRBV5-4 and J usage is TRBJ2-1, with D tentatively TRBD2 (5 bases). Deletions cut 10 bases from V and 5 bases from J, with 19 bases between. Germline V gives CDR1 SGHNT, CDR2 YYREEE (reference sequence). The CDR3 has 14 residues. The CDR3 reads CARSTGRGNNEQFF. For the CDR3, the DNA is TGTGCCCGGTCGACTGGGAGAGGTAACAATGAGCAGTTCTTC.

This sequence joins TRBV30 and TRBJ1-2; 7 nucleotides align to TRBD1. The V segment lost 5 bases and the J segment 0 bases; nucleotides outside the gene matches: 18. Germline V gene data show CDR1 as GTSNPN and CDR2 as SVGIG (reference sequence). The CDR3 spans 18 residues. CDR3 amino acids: CAWHTLKAGQATNYGYTF. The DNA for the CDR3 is TGTGCCTGGCATACATTAAAGGCCGGACAGGCCACTAACTATGGCTACACCTTC.

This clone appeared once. The CDR3 spells CASSPTGNPHSPGEQFF. CDR3 coding DNA: TGCGCCAGCAGCCCAACAGGGAACCCTCACTCACCCGGTGAGCAGTTCTTC. V usage is TRBV5-1 and J usage is TRBJ2-1; possible D gene TRBD1, 6 bases. The V end lost 4 bases, the J end lost 9 bases, and 26 bases lay between the germline ends. The CDR3 has 17 amino acids. Looked up from germline, CDR1 is SGHRS and CDR2 is YFSETQ. The full variable domain, completed using reference TRBV5-1 and TRBJ2-1, is KAGVTQTPRYLIKTRGQQVTLSCSPISGHRSVSWYQQTPGQGLQFLFEYFSETQRNKGNFPGRFSGRQFSNSRSEMNVSTLELGDSALYLCASSPTGNPHSPGEQFFGPGTRLTVL.

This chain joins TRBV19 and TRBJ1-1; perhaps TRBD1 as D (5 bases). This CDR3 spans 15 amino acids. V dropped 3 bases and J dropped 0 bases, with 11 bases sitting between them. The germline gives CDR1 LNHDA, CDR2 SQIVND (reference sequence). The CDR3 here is CASSIFEGVNTEAFF. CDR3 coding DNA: TGTGCCAGTAGTATTTTTGAAGGGGTGAACACTGAAGCTTTCTTT.

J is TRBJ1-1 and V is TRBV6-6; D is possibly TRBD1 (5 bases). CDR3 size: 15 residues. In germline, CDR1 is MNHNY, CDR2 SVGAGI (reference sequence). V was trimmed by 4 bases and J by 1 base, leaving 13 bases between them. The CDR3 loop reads CASSWAEGRNTEAFF. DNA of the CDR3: TGTGCCAGCAGTTGGGCCGAGGGGCGGAACACTGAAGCTTTCTTT.